This TCR beta chain was documented in a study of long-term antiretroviral therapy in people with HIV. With survey level as its setting, the immunoSEQ assay was v3.0. Only in-frame clones appear in the TCRdb table, and some are missing; sequencing was by immunoSEQ multiplex PCR. Among approximately 15,000 clones listed, 75% to 85% were seen once. Germline values: CDR1 MGHRA, CDR2 YSYEKL. Trimming took 2 bases from V and 1 from J; bases not matched to a gene: 2. The length of the CDR3 is 17 residues. This sample comprised unsorted PBMCs, obtained 0.3 years after starting antiretroviral therapy. The sequence was obtained from a man aged 18 to 35 with HIV. The chain joins TRBV4-1 to TRBJ2-2; 12 bases are shared with TRBD2. CDR3 loop: CASSQWGLAGNTGELFF. For the CDR3, the DNA is TGCGCCAGCAGCCAATGGGGACTAGCGGGGAACACCGGGGAGCTGTTTTTT.